A few counts support the clone carrying this T cell receptor (beta chain). Its antigen remains unidentified. V gave up 0 bases and J gave up 1 base, with 7 bases separating them. CDR1 is SGDLS and CDR2 is YYNGEE in the germline V gene. CDR3 length equals 14 residues. These data come from a study of spatial heterogeneity in lung cancer. On the study more broadly: A consistent excess of beta-chain over alpha-chain sequences was detected. Each distinct TCR and UMI combination averaged more than ten appearances in raw reads.

General study points: Whereas they appeared in blood less at follow-up, ubiquitous expanded tumor TCRs appeared there more at resection.

Documented time point: sample taken at primary tumor resection. The study sequenced unsorted whole RNA from tumor, nontumor lung or frozen PBMC. The donors were some 70 patients with non-small cell lung cancer that was early-stage and untreated. One entry per CDR3 protein results from TCRdb running MiXCR on the 5' RACE reads. The profile shows over 50,000 distinct CDR3 sequences, roughly 7.9% of them singletons. The sequencing used PBMCs, collected at surgery. The chain recombines TRBV9 with TRBJ1-1; no definite D call. This TCR came from a female donor with early-stage non-small cell lung cancer. Written as DNA, the CDR3 is TGTGCCAGCAGCGTAGCAGGTTCGAACACTGAAGCTTTCTTT. Its translation: CASSVAGSNTEAFF.